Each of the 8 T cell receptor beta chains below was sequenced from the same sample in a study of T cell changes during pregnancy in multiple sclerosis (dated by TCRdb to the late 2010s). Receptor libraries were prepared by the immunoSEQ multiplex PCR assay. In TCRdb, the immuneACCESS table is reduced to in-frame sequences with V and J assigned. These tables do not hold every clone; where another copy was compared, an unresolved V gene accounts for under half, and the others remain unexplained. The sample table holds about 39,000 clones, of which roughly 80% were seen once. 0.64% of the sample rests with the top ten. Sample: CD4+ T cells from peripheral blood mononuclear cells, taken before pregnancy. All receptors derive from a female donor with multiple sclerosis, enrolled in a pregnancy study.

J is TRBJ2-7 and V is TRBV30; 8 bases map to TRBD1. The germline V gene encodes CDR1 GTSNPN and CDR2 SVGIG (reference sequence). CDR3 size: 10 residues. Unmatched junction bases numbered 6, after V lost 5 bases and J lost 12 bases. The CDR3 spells CAWGQGWLYF. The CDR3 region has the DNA TGTGCCTGGGGACAGGGTTGGCTGTACTTC.

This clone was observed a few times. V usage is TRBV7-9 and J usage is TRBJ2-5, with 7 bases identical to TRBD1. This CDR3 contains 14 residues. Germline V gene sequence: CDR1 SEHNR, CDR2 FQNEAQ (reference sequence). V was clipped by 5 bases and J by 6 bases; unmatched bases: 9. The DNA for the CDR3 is TGTGCCAGCAGCCCCTCAAGAGGGGGCAAGACCCAGTACTTC. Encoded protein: CASSPSRGGKTQYF.

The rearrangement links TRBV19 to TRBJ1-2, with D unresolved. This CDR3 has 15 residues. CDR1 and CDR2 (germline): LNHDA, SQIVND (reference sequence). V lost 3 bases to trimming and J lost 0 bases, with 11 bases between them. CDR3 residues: CASSIHHRANYGYTF. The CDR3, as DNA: TGTGCCAGTAGTATCCACCACCGGGCTAACTATGGCTACACCTTC.

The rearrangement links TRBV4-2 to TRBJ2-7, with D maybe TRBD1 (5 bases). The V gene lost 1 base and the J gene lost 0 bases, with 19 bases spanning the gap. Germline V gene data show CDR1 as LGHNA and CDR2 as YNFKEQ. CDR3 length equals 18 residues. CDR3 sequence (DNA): TGTGCCAGCAGCCAAGGGGGCTGGGGCGGCAGGAGCTCCTACGAGCAGTACTTC. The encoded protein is CASSQGGWGGRSSYEQYF.

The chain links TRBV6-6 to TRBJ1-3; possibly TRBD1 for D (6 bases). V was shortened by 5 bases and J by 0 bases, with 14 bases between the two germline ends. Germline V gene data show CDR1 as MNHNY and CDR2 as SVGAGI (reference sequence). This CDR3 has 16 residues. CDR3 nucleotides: TGTGCCAGCAGTCCGGGACACCCTAACTCTGGAAACACCATATATTTT. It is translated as CASSPGHPNSGNTIYF.

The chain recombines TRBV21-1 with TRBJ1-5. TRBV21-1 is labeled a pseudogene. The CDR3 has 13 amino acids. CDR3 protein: CASSPEPSEPQHF. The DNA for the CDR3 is TGTGCCAGCAGTCCCGAGCCTTCGGAGCCCCAGCATTTT.

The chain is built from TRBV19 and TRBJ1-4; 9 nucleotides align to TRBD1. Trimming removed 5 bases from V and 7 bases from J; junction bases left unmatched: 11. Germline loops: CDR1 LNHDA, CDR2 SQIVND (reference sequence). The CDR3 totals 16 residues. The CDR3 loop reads CASSLARDREGEKLFF. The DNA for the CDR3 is TGTGCCAGTAGTCTCGCTCGGGACAGGGAAGGTGAAAAACTGTTTTTT.

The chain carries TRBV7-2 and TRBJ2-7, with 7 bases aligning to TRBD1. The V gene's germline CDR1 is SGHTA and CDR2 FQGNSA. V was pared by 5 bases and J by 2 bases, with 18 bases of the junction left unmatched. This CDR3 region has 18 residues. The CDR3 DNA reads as TGTGCCAGCAGCCTGCACTCCTTACAGGGGCGACTCCCCTACGAGCAGTACTTC. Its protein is CASSLHSLQGRLPYEQYF.